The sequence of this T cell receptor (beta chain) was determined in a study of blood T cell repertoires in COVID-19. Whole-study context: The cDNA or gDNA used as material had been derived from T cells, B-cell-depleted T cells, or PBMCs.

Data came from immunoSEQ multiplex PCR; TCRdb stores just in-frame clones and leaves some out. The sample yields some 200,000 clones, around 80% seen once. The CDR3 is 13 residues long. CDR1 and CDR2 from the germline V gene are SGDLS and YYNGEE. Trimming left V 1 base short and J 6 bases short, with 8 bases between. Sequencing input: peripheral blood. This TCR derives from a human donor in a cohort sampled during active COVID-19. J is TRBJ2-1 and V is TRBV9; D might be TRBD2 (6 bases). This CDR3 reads CASSVYGGNEQFF. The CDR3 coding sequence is TGTGCCAGCAGCGTATACGGGGGCAATGAGCAGTTCTTC.